Only a few counts were recorded for the clone carrying this TCR beta chain. This sample was included in a study of CD8+ T cells in alopecia areata. Study-level background: Treatment comprised oral tofacitinib, 5 to 10 mg twice daily, in treated patients.

Treatment here: oral pan-JAK inhibitor, 5-10 mg twice daily. Collected material from alopecia areata patients comprised lesional scalp punch biopsies and peripheral blood. Once RNA had been extracted, it was reverse transcribed into cDNA to act as the sequencing template. Assay: immunoSEQ multiplex PCR; the TCRdb copy retains only in-frame clones and omits some. The sample yields roughly 220,000 clones, more than 60% seen once. The CDR3 sequence is 15 residues long. V lost 5 bases, J lost 5 bases, and 7 bases stayed unmatched. Germline V lookup: CDR1 MNHNS, CDR2 SASEGT. Sequenced material: CD4+ T cells sorted from blood, taken between weeks 43 and 45, from a patient treated with tofacitinib. The chain employs TRBV6-1 and TRBJ2-1; 9 bases are a match to TRBD2. The clonotype comes from a human donor with alopecia areata. The CDR3 here is CASSPRTSADNEQFF. The CDR3 nucleotides are TGTGCCAGCAGTCCGAGGACTAGCGCTGACAATGAGCAGTTCTTC.